These 21 T cell receptor beta chains were all obtained from the same sample, sequenced in a study of cytomegalovirus exposure and HLA in healthy donors. It was with 60 Vbeta and 13 Jbeta primers that the PCR ran. Libraries were prepared by immunoSEQ multiplex PCR; TCRdb keeps only in-frame clonotypes and omits some of them. The sample holds approximately 89,000 clones; more than 70% are singletons and the top ten take roughly 3.6%. The material sequenced was PBMCs. The receptors come from a man under 40 in good health and CMV-seronegative.

The chain employs TRBV5-4 and TRBJ2-7; weak D call: TRBD2 (5 bases). Deletions cut 3 bases from V and 0 bases from J, with 13 bases between. The germline CDR1 and CDR2 sequences are SGHNT and YYREEE (reference sequence). The CDR3 extends over 15 amino acids. CDR3 nucleotide sequence: TGTGCCAGCAGCTCGCTGGGAGCGCCCTCCTACGAGCAGTACTTC. This sequence encodes CASSSLGAPSYEQYF. The full variable domain, completed using reference TRBV5-4 and TRBJ2-7, is ETGVTQSPTHLIKTRGQQVTLRCSSQSGHNTVSWYQQALGQGPQFIFQYYREEENGRGNFPPRFSGLQFPNYSSELNVNALELDDSALYLCASSSLGAPSYEQYFGPGTRLTVT.

This clone was seen only a few times. This chain links TRBV7-9 with TRBJ2-1, with D maybe TRBD1 (6 bases). The length of the CDR3 is 19 residues. Germline V CDR1 and CDR2: SEHNR, FQNEAQ (reference sequence). Trimming stripped 7 bases from V and 0 bases from J, with 25 bases between. CDR3 coding DNA: TGTGCCAGCATCGACCGGGACACACGATCAGTAAGCTCCTACAATGAGCAGTTCTTC. As protein: CASIDRDTRSVSSYNEQFF.

The gene calls are TRBV6-5 and TRBJ1-1; perhaps TRBD1 as D (5 bases). The CDR3 loop spans 13 amino acids. Trimming cost V 5 bases and J 1 base, with 8 bases left between them. The germline CDR1 and CDR2 sequences are MNHEY and SVGAGI. CDR3 sequence: CASSRTGNTEAFF. CDR3 DNA sequence: TGTGCCAGCAGTCGAACAGGGAACACTGAAGCTTTCTTT.

This clone was detected a few times. The J gene is TRBJ2-7, the V gene TRBV29-1; 9 positions agree with TRBD1. The CDR3 length is 17 residues. J was trimmed by 3 bases and V by 1 base; bases with no gene match: 13. The V gene's germline CDR1 is SQVTM and CDR2 ANQGSEA. CDR3 DNA sequence: TGCAGCGTTGAAGGGGGGACAGGGAATAGCCTCGACTACGAGCAGTACTTC. Translated: CSVEGGTGNSLDYEQYF.

The rearrangement uses TRBV27 and TRBJ2-1; D not certain. V lost 2 bases to trimming and J lost 1 base, with 9 bases between them. Germline V CDR1 and CDR2: MNHEY, SMNVEV (reference sequence). The CDR3 is 15 amino acids. DNA for the CDR3: TGTGCCAGCAGTTTACAGGAATATTCCTACAATGAGCAGTTCTTC. Amino acids: CASSLQEYSYNEQFF.

This sequence joins TRBV18 and TRBJ1-1; 8 nucleotides line up with TRBD1. V lost 3 bases to trimming and J lost 4 bases; unmatched junction nucleotides: 4. CDR3 size: 14 residues. Germline V gene data show CDR1 as KGHSH and CDR2 as LQKENI. The CDR3 DNA sequence: TGTGCCAGCTCACCCGGACAGGGCTTCACTGAAGCTTTCTTT. It specifies CASSPGQGFTEAFF.

The chain carries TRBV4-2 and TRBJ2-5; 8 bases match TRBD1. The CDR3 covers 15 residues. Germline values: CDR1 LGHNA, CDR2 YNFKEQ. The V and J ends lost 4 bases and 1 base, in that order; junction bases with no gene match: 5. The CDR3 DNA reads as TGTGCCAGCAGCCCGAGGACAGGGTCCCAAGAGACCCAGTACTTC. Amino acids: CASSPRTGSQETQYF.

V is TRBV7-9 and J is TRBJ2-5; tentatively, D is TRBD2 (5 bases). The CDR3 is 12 residues long. Trimming took 1 base from V and 10 from J, leaving 10 bases between them. Germline V lookup: CDR1 SEHNR, CDR2 FQNEAQ (reference sequence). The CDR3 region is CASSLGDRDQYF. CDR3 sequence (DNA): TGTGCCAGCAGCTTAGGGGATCGGGACCAGTACTTC.

This clone was seen a few times. DNA for the CDR3: TGCGCCAGCAGCAAACCGAGCGGTGAGCAGTTCTTC. Encoded protein: CASSKPSGEQFF. The rearrangement links TRBV10-1 to TRBJ2-1; D is possibly TRBD2 (5 bases). Trimming took off 6 bases at V and 9 bases at J, with 12 bases between the two ends. The CDR3 has 12 residues. Per germline, CDR1 WNHNN and CDR2 SYGVQD (reference sequence).

CDR3: CAWSVLYSGNTIYF. The CDR3 coding sequence is TGTGCCTGGAGTGTACTCTACTCTGGAAACACCATATATTTT. The chain joins TRBV30 to TRBJ1-3; D remains unclear. The CDR3 has 14 residues. Germline CDR1 GTSNPN, CDR2 SVGIG (reference sequence). The V end was cut by 0 bases, the J end by 0 bases, with 6 bases between.

This clone was found a few times. The chain uses TRBV11-2 and TRBJ2-7, with D maybe TRBD1 (6 bases). Germline V gene sequence: CDR1 SGHAT, CDR2 FQNNGV. V dropped 4 bases and J dropped 3 bases, with 13 bases sitting between them. This CDR3 region has 14 residues. CDR3 protein: CASSSSGTHYEQYF. CDR3 nucleotides: TGTGCCAGCAGCTCATCCGGGACACACTACGAGCAGTACTTC.

The chain joins TRBV5-6 to TRBJ2-3, with TRBD2 matching over 11 bases. V lost 0 bases and J lost 2; bases outside the gene matches: 2. Germline V gene lookup returns CDR1 SGHDT and CDR2 YYEEEE. CDR3 size: 16 residues. CDR3 bases: TGTGCCAGCAGCTTGGGACTAGCGGGAATCACAGATACGCAGTATTTT. As protein: CASSLGLAGITDTQYF.

This sequence joins TRBV7-8 and TRBJ1-1; D remains ambiguous. The germline V gene has CDR1 SGHVS and CDR2 FQNEAQ. V lost 10 bases, J lost 1 base, and 13 bases lay in between. CDR3 length: 13 residues. The CDR3 sequence: CATTELGNTEAFF. In DNA, the CDR3 is TGTGCCACGACGGAGCTTGGGAACACTGAAGCTTTCTTT.

The chain couples TRBV5-6 to TRBJ2-7; 7 bases align to TRBD2. The CDR3 contains 18 residues. Germline-derived CDR1 and CDR2 are SGHDT and YYEEEE. Losses at the gene ends were 2 bases for V and 3 bases for J; bases not matched to a gene: 17. The CDR3 DNA is TGTGCCAGCAGCTTTTTGGCGACTAGCTTAACTTTAGTCTACGAGCAGTACTTC. Its translation is CASSFLATSLTLVYEQYF.

V usage is TRBV28 and J usage is TRBJ2-2; 8 bases agree with TRBD1. The CDR3 has 14 amino acids. The germline V gene has CDR1 MDHEN and CDR2 SYDVKM. The J segment lost 8 bases and the V segment lost 4 bases, leaving 6 bases of the junction unmatched. Here the CDR3 reads CASSSRGPTGELFF. The CDR3 bases are TGTGCCAGCAGTTCCAGGGGGCCTACGGGGGAGCTGTTTTTT.

The chain employs TRBV18 and TRBJ2-7, with 8 bases lining up with TRBD2. CDR1 and CDR2 from the germline V gene are KGHSH and LQKENI. The CDR3 has 15 residues. The ends lost 6 bases at V and 6 bases at J; junction bases unmatched: 13. CDR3 coding DNA: TGTGCCAGCTCCCATAGGGGGACTAGGGGCGGCGAGCAGTACTTC. It yields the protein CASSHRGTRGGEQYF. The complete variable domain, with remaining parts taken from reference TRBV18 and TRBJ2-7, reads NAGVMQNPRHLVRRRGQEARLRCSPMKGHSHVYWYRQLPEEGLKFMVYLQKENIIDESGMPKERFSAEFPKEGPSILRIQQVVRGDSAAYFCASSHRGTRGGEQYFGPGTRLTVT.

The chain links TRBV7-9 to TRBJ2-6; 8 bases are shared with TRBD1. This CDR3 is 16 amino acids long. V was pared by 1 base and J by 4 bases, with 3 bases of the junction left unmatched. The germline V gene has CDR1 SEHNR and CDR2 FQNEAQ (reference sequence). The CDR3 sequence: CASSLGTGRGANVLTF. The CDR3 DNA follows: TGTGCCAGCAGCTTAGGGACAGGGCGCGGGGCCAACGTCCTGACTTTC.

This clone was seen only a few times. V gene TRBV5-1 combines with J gene TRBJ2-2, with 9 nucleotides matching TRBD1. The V segment lost 7 bases and the J segment 5 bases; nucleotides outside the gene matches: 6. CDR1 SGHRS and CDR2 YFSETQ come from the germline V gene. This CDR3 is built from 14 residues. The CDR3 DNA sequence: TGCGCCAGCGGAGGGACAGGGTTTACCGGGGAGCTGTTTTTT. Amino acid sequence: CASGGTGFTGELFF.

This clone has more than one count but fewer than ten. The chain carries TRBV10-2 and TRBJ1-1; D gene unclear. The V gene's germline CDR1 is WSHSY and CDR2 SAAADI. Trimming removed 3 bases from V and 4 bases from J, with 12 bases in between. The CDR3 covers 14 residues. This chain's CDR3 is CASSDGGITTEAFF. For the CDR3, the DNA is TGCGCCAGCAGTGACGGCGGAATTACCACTGAAGCTTTCTTT.

Notes on this clone: A read error may account for a junction end that differs from germline. The chain is built from TRBV7-7 and TRBJ2-3, with D perhaps matching TRBD1 (5 bases). The CDR3 sequence is 14 residues long. Germline V gene lookup returns CDR1 SSHAT and CDR2 FNYEAQ (reference sequence). The CDR3 sequence is CASSLSWSTGTQYF. For the CDR3, the DNA is TGTGCCAGCAGCTTAAGTTGGAGCACAGGTACGCAGTATTTT. Using reference TRBV7-7 and TRBJ2-3 for the parts outside the CDR3, the full variable domain is GAGVSQSPRYKVTKRGQDVTLRCDPISSHATLYWYQQALGQGPEFLTYFNYEAQPDKSGLPSDRFSAERPEGSISTLTIQRTEQRDSAMYRCASSLSWSTGTQYFGPGTRLTVL.

This chain connects TRBV9 to TRBJ2-5, with 7 bases matching TRBD2. The CDR3 runs 14 residues. V trimming: 0 bases; J trimming: 5 bases; junction bases outside the gene matches: 4. Per germline, CDR1 SGDLS and CDR2 YYNGEE. CDR3 region: CASSVASGGETQYF. The CDR3 bases are TGTGCCAGCAGCGTAGCATCCGGGGGGGAGACCCAGTACTTC.